A single TCR beta chain is shown here with its context. This specimen belongs to a study of blood T cell repertoires in COVID-19. Method: immunoSEQ multiplex PCR; TCRdb's copy keeps in-frame clones and lacks some. The sample yields just under 150,000 clones, roughly 84% seen once. The CDR3 has 13 residues. Germline V gene sequence: CDR1 SNHLY, CDR2 FYNNEI. Trimming removed 4 bases at V and 8 bases at J, with 11 bases between. This sequence originates from a human donor in a cohort sampled during active COVID-19. The chain links TRBV2 to TRBJ1-4; possibly TRBD1 for D (6 bases). What was sequenced was peripheral blood. CDR3 sequence (DNA): TGTGCCAGCAGTGTCCACAGGGAAGAAAAACTGTTTTTT. It specifies CASSVHREEKLFF.